These 26 T cell receptor beta chains were sequenced from one sample in a study of T cell responses to AZD1222 COVID-19 vaccine. The method was immunoSEQ multiplex PCR; TCRdb's version includes in-frame clones alone and lacks a portion of them. This table holds about 130,000 clones, over 85% found once. Sequences were derived from peripheral blood, sampled 28 days after the second AZD1222 dose. The origin of the receptors is an adult who received the AZD1222 COVID-19 vaccine.

The V and J genes are TRBV11-3 and TRBJ2-1, with a possible D match to TRBD1 (6 bases). CDR3 length: 15 amino acids. The V end lost 0 bases, the J end lost 2 bases, and 8 bases lay between the germline ends. Germline-derived CDR1 and CDR2 are SGHNT and YENEEA. The CDR3 region has the DNA TGTGCCAGCAGCTTAGACAGGGGACCCTACAATGAGCAGTTCTTC. It codes for CASSLDRGPYNEQFF.

The chain uses TRBV24-1 and TRBJ2-3, with D unclear. Germline lookup yields CDR1 KGHDR and CDR2 SFDVKD. This CDR3 is 14 amino acids long. Trimming pared 3 bases from V and 3 bases from J, leaving 9 bases between. The CDR3 spells CATSDPKTTDTQYF. CDR3 nucleotides: TGTGCCACCAGTGATCCAAAGACTACAGATACGCAGTATTTT.

The J gene is TRBJ2-7, the V gene TRBV7-9, with D perhaps matching TRBD2 (6 bases). V lost 6 bases and J lost 3, with 12 bases in between. Germline values: CDR1 SEHNR, CDR2 FQNEAQ (reference sequence). This CDR3 is built from 13 residues. The CDR3 DNA is TGTGCCAGCAGGCATTACGGGGGCTACGAGCAGTACTTC. Translated, it gives CASRHYGGYEQYF.

The chain employs TRBV27 and TRBJ1-2; TRBD1 is a possible D gene (5 bases). From germline, CDR1 is MNHEY and CDR2 SMNVEV (reference sequence). V shed 5 bases and J shed 0 bases, with 10 bases lying between them. CDR3 size: 14 residues. CDR3 sequence reads: CASSPSTANYGYTF. CDR3 nucleotides: TGTGCCAGCAGTCCCTCGACAGCTAACTATGGCTACACCTTC.

This clone was seen a few times. The chain is built from TRBV6-5 and TRBJ2-7; TRBD1 agrees at 12 bases. The CDR3 consists of 15 residues. The germline V gene has CDR1 MNHEY and CDR2 SVGAGI. V lost 7 bases to trimming and J lost 3 bases; unmatched junction nucleotides: 7. CDR3 residues: CASTGTGGTYYEQYF. In nucleotides, the CDR3 is TGTGCCAGCACCGGGACAGGGGGCACCTACTACGAGCAGTACTTC.

V and J are TRBV3-1 (or the pseudogene TRBV3-2) and TRBJ1-2; D is ambiguous. Trimming pared 3 bases from V and 3 bases from J, leaving 8 bases between. The CDR3 spans 13 residues. Germline loops: CDR1 LGHDT, CDR2 YNNKEL (reference sequence). For the CDR3, the DNA is TGTGCCAGCAGCCACTGGCAGGACTATGGCTACACCTTC. As protein: CASSHWQDYGYTF.

V usage is TRBV4-3 and J usage is TRBJ1-4; tentative D call: TRBD1 (5 bases). The germline gives CDR1 LGHNA, CDR2 YSLEER. V lost 2 bases and J lost 7, with 20 bases in between. The CDR3 runs 17 residues. This chain's CDR3 is CASSQRMSVGGIEKLFF. CDR3 DNA sequence: TGCGCCAGCAGCCAACGAATGTCCGTTGGGGGGATTGAAAAACTGTTTTTT.

The rearrangement links TRBV4-1 to TRBJ2-7, with 7 bases lining up with TRBD1. This CDR3 contains 17 residues. Trimming took 4 bases from V and 4 from J; bases not matched to a gene: 16. Germline V lookup: CDR1 MGHRA, CDR2 YSYEKL. The DNA of the CDR3 is TGCGCCAGCAGCCGAATACTGGACAGGCCAACTACATACGAGCAGTACTTC. Protein: CASSRILDRPTTYEQYF.

The rearrangement joins TRBV5-1 to TRBJ2-3; tentatively, D is TRBD2 (5 bases). Germline V lookup: CDR1 SGHRS, CDR2 YFSETQ. CDR3 length: 14 residues. Trimming cost V 4 bases and J 4 bases, with 13 bases left between them. The CDR3 DNA is TGCGCCAGCAGCCGCGACTATCTCCCAGATACGCAGTATTTT. It is translated as CASSRDYLPDTQYF.

CDR3 residues: CASSHGTPNQPQHF. Here the CDR3 DNA reads TGTGCCAGCAGCCATGGGACACCCAATCAGCCCCAGCATTTT. The chain uses TRBV5-6 and TRBJ1-5, with a weak D call TRBD1 (6 bases). Trimming took off 4 bases at V and 3 bases at J, with 11 bases between the two ends. Germline V CDR1 and CDR2: SGHDT, YYEEEE. This CDR3 contains 14 residues.

The chain has TRBV28 and TRBJ1-5; perhaps TRBD1 as D (5 bases). Per germline, CDR1 MDHEN and CDR2 SYDVKM. The V and J ends lost 3 bases and 10 bases respectively, with 13 bases between them. The CDR3 is made up of 13 amino acids. In DNA form, the CDR3 reads TGTGCCAGCAGTTTGGGGCAAACACTACCCCAGCATTTT. As protein: CASSLGQTLPQHF.

The J gene is TRBJ2-5, the V gene TRBV7-9; D gene uncertain. CDR1 and CDR2 (germline): SEHNR, FQNEAQ (reference sequence). Trimming cost V 3 bases and J 5 bases, with 4 bases left between them. The CDR3 spans 11 residues. CDR3 residues: CASSFSETQYF. The CDR3 nucleotides are TGTGCCAGCAGCTTCAGCGAGACCCAGTACTTC.

This clone showed up just once. This chain joins TRBV4-3 and TRBJ1-1; 8 positions agree with TRBD1. This CDR3 has 15 residues. V trimming: 2 bases; J trimming: 1 base; junction bases outside the gene matches: 3. In germline, CDR1 is LGHNA, CDR2 YSLEER. The CDR3 loop reads CASSQSGGANTEAFF. The CDR3 DNA sequence: TGCGCCAGCAGCCAATCAGGGGGCGCGAACACTGAAGCTTTCTTT.

The chain joins TRBV11-1 to TRBJ2-5, with TRBD1 matching 8 bases. Germline V CDR1 and CDR2: SGHAT, FQDESV (reference sequence). This CDR3 region has 15 residues. The V segment lost 0 bases and the J segment 4 bases; nucleotides outside the gene matches: 4. Written as DNA, the CDR3 is TGTGCCAGCAGCTTAGCCGGACAGGGCGGAGAGACCCAGTACTTC. Translating it yields CASSLAGQGGETQYF.

This clone appeared once. The V gene is TRBV21-1, the J gene TRBJ2-3; the D call in the table, TRBD2, was not verified against the DNA. TRBV21-1 is a known pseudogene. This CDR3 region has 19 residues. The DNA for the CDR3 is TGTGCCAGCAGCAAAGTGGGGACTAGCGGGGGGGCTATCACAGATACGCAGTATTTT. It specifies CASSKVGTSGGAITDTQYF.

J is TRBJ1-1 and V is TRBV20-1; unclear D gene. The CDR3 has 11 residues. The germline V gene encodes CDR1 DFQATT and CDR2 SNEGSKA (reference sequence). The CDR3 loop reads CGPQDLTEAFF. The CDR3 DNA follows: TGCGGGCCGCAGGACCTCACTGAAGCTTTCTTT.

The chain links TRBV24-1 to TRBJ2-3, with D perhaps matching TRBD2 (5 bases). Trimming pared 0 bases from V and 4 bases from J, leaving 13 bases between. Germline V CDR1 and CDR2: KGHDR, SFDVKD. The CDR3 runs 16 residues. The CDR3 loop reads CATSDLGLDSADTQYF. The DNA for the CDR3 is TGTGCCACCAGTGATTTGGGTCTGGATAGCGCAGATACGCAGTATTTT.

The chain combines TRBV4-3 with TRBJ2-2, with TRBD2 as a possible D gene (6 bases). The length of the CDR3 is 16 residues. Germline CDR1 and CDR2: LGHNA and YSLEER. The V end was cut by 3 bases, the J end by 4 bases, with 15 bases between. The CDR3 sequence is CASSHPGGVSTGELFF. The CDR3 DNA follows: TGCGCCAGCAGCCATCCCGGGGGAGTAAGCACCGGGGAGCTGTTTTTT.

This chain links TRBV2 with TRBJ1-6; 8 bases line up with TRBD1. Trimming at V came to 7 bases and at J to 8 bases, leaving 4 bases not matched to a gene. Germline loops: CDR1 SNHLY, CDR2 FYNNEI. The CDR3 has 13 amino acids. CDR3 region: CASTTGAYSPLHF. CDR3 nucleotides: TGTGCCAGCACGACAGGGGCCTATTCACCCCTCCACTTT.

The rearrangement links TRBV18 to TRBJ1-2; D unresolved. Trimming removed 0 bases from V and 4 bases from J, with 12 bases in between. Germline V gene data show CDR1 as KGHSH and CDR2 as LQKENI. There are 15 residues in the CDR3. The CDR3, as DNA: TGTGCCAGCTCACCACCGCCCGGCACTTTCTATGGCTACACCTTC. Its protein is CASSPPPGTFYGYTF.

This chain links TRBV11-2 with TRBJ2-3; tentative D call: TRBD2 (5 bases). Looked up from germline, CDR1 is SGHAT and CDR2 is FQNNGV. Trimming left V 2 bases short and J 7 bases short, with 7 bases between. The CDR3 has 12 amino acids. CDR3: CASSLSGNTQYF. Here the CDR3 DNA reads TGTGCCAGCAGCTTAAGCGGCAATACGCAGTATTTT.

This rearrangement joins TRBV2 to TRBJ1-1; a weak D match, TRBD1 (6 bases). V shed 2 bases and J shed 5 bases, with 15 bases lying between them. The germline gives CDR1 SNHLY, CDR2 FYNNEI. This CDR3 spans 15 amino acids. In DNA form, the CDR3 reads TGTGCCAGCAGTGAAACAGGGAGAATTGTGACTGAAGCTTTCTTT. Amino acid sequence: CASSETGRIVTEAFF.

This sequence joins TRBV9 and TRBJ2-1, with D perhaps TRBD1 (5 bases). The CDR3 contains 15 residues. V dropped 0 bases and J dropped 6 bases, with 13 bases sitting between them. Germline V gives CDR1 SGDLS, CDR2 YYNGEE. The CDR3 protein is CASSVGGNSLNEQFF. The CDR3 coding sequence is TGTGCCAGCAGCGTAGGGGGCAATTCCCTCAATGAGCAGTTCTTC.

This chain connects TRBV6-2 or TRBV6-3 to TRBJ2-1; D gene ambiguous. The ends were cut back, 4 bases at V and 8 bases at J, with 6 bases in the middle. CDR1 and CDR2 from the germline V gene are MNHEY and SVGEGT. The length of the CDR3 is 11 residues. This CDR3 is CASSSIDEQFF. The CDR3, as DNA: TGTGCCAGCAGTTCTATCGATGAGCAGTTCTTC.

V and J are TRBV2 and TRBJ1-1; D is undetermined. The CDR3 sequence is 15 residues long. Germline lookup yields CDR1 SNHLY and CDR2 FYNNEI. V lost 2 bases and J lost 6, with 16 bases in between. This chain's CDR3 is CASSEFLASPPEAFF. The CDR3 DNA reads TGTGCCAGCAGTGAATTTCTAGCGTCTCCGCCTGAAGCTTTCTTT.

This chain links TRBV19 with TRBJ2-2, with D hard to call. Germline assignment: CDR1 LNHDA and CDR2 SQIVND (reference sequence). This CDR3 contains 15 residues. V lost 3 bases to trimming and J lost 0 bases, with 8 bases between them. The CDR3 reads CASSISRSNTGELFF. For the CDR3, the DNA is TGTGCCAGTAGTATTTCCAGATCGAACACCGGGGAGCTGTTTTTT.